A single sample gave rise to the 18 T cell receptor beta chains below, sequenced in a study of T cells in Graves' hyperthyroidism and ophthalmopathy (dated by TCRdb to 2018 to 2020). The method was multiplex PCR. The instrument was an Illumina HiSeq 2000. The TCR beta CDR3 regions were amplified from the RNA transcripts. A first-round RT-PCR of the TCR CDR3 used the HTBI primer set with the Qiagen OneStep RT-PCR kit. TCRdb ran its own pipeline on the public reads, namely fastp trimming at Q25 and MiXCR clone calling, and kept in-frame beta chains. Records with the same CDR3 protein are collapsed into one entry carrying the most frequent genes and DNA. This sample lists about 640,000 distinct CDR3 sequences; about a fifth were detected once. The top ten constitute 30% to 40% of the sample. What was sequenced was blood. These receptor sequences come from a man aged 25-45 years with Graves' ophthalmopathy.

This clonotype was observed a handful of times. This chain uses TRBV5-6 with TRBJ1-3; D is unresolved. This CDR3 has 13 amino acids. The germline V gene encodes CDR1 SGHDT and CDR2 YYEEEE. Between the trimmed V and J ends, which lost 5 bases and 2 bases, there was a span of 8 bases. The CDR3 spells CASRALTGNTIYF. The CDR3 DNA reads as TGTGCCAGCAGGGCGCTGACTGGAAACACCATATATTTT.

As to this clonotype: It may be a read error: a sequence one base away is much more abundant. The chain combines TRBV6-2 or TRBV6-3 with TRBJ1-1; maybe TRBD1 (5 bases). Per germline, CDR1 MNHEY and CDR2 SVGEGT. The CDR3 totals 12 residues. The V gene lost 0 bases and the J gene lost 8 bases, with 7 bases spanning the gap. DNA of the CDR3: TGTGCCAGCAGTTACTCGGCAGGGGAAGCTTTCTTT. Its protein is CASSYSAGEAFF.

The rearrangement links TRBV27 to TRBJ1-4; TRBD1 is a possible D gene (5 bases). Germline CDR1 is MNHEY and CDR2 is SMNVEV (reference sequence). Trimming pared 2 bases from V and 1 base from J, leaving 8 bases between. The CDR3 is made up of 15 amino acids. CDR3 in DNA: TGTGCCAGCAGTTTACGGGGGGGAACTAATGAAAAACTGTTTTTT. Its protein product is CASSLRGGTNEKLFF. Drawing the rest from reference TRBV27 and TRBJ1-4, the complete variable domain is EAQVTQNPRYLITVTGKKLTVTCSQNMNHEYMSWYRQDPGLGLRQIYYSMNVEVTDKGDVPEGYKVSRKEKRNFPLILESPSPNQTSLYFCASSLRGGTNEKLFFGSGTQLSVL.

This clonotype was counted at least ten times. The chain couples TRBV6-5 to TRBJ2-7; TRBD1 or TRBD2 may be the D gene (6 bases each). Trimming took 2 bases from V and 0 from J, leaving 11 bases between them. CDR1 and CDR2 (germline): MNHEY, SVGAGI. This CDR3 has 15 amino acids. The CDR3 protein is CASSYGGLGSYEQYF. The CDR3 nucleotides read TGTGCCAGCAGTTACGGGGGGCTCGGCTCCTACGAGCAGTACTTC.

The CDR3, as DNA: TGTGCCAGCATGGGGGGCAGCTACAATGAGCAGTTCTTC. Translation gives CASMGGSYNEQFF. This chain links TRBV3-1 with TRBJ2-1; D might be TRBD1 or TRBD2, each matching 6 bases. Per the germline V gene, CDR1 is LGHDT and CDR2 is YNNKEL (reference sequence). Deletions cut 7 bases from V and 3 bases from J, with 10 bases between. The CDR3 consists of 13 residues.

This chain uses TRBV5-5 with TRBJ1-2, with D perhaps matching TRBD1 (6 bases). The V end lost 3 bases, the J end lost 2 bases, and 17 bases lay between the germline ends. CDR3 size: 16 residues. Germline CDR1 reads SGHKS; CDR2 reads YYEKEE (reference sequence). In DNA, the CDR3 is TGTGCCAGCAGCTCCAAAAACTCGACAGGCAACTATGGCTACACCTTC. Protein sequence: CASSSKNSTGNYGYTF.

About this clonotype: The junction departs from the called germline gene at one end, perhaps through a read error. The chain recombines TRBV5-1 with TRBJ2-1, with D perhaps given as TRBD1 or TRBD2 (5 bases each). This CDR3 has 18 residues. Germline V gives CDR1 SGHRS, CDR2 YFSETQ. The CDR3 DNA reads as TGTGCCAGCAGCGAGACGGGACGCCCCCCTAGTTCCTACAATGAGCAGTTCTTC. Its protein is CASSETGRPPSSYNEQFF. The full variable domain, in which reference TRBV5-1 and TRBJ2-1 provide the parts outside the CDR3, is KAGVTQTPRYLIKTRGQQVTLSCSPISGHRSVSWYQQTPGQGLQFLFEYFSETQRNKGNFPGRFSGRQFSNSRSEMNVSTLELGDSALYLCASSETGRPPSSYNEQFFGPGTRLTVL.

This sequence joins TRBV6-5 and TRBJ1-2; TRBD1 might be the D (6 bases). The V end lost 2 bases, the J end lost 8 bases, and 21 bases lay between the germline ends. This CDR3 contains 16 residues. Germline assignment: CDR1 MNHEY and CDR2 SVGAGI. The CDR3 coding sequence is TGTGCCAGCAGTTACCAACTCCCGGGACAAGGGGGAGGCTACACCTTC. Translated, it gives CASSYQLPGQGGGYTF.

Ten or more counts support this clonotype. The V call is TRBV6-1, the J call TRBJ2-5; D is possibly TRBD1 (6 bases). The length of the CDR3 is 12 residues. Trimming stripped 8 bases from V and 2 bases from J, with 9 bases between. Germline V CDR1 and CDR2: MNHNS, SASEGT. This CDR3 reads CASLDSQETQYF. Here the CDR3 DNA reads TGTGCCAGCTTGGACAGTCAAGAGACCCAGTACTTC.

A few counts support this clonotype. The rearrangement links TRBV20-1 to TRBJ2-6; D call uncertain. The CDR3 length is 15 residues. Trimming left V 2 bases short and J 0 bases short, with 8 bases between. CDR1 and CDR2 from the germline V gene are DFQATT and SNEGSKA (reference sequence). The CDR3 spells CSARQPFSGANVLTF. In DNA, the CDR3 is TGCAGTGCTAGACAACCCTTCTCTGGGGCCAACGTCCTGACTTTC.

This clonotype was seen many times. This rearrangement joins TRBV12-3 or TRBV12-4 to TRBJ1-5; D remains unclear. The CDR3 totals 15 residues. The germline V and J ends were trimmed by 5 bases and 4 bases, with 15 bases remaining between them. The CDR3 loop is CASSLSREGNQPQHF. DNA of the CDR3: TGTGCCAGCAGTCTAAGTCGAGAGGGAAATCAGCCCCAGCATTTT.

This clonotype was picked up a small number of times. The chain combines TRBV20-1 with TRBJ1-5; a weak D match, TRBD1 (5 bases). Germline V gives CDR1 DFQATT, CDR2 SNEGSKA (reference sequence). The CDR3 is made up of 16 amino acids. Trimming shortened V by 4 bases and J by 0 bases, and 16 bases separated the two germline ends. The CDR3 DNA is TGCAGTGCTATTAGGCAGGGACCCTATAGCAATCAGCCCCAGCATTTT. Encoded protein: CSAIRQGPYSNQPQHF.

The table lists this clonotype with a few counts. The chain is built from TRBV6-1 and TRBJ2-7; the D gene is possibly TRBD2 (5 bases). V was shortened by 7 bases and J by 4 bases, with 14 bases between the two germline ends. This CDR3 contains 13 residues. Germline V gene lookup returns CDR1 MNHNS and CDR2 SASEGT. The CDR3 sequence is CASNPPGYYEQYF. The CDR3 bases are TGTGCCAGCAACCCTCCGGGGTATTACGAGCAGTACTTC.

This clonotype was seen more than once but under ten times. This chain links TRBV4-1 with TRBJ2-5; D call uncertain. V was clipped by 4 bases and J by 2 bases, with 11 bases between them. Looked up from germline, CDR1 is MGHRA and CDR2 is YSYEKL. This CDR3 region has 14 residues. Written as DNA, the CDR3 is TGCGCCAGCAGCCCGCTTAATGCACAAGAGACCCAGTACTTC. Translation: CASSPLNAQETQYF.

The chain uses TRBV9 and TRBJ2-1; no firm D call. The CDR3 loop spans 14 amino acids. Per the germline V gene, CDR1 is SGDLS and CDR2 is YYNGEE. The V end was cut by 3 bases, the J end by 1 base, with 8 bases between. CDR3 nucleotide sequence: TGTGCCAGCAGCGGCAGACAATCCTACAATGAGCAGTTCTTC. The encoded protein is CASSGRQSYNEQFF.

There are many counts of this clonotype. CDR3 sequence (DNA): TGTGCCAGCAGTCAGGGACAGGCCCCCTACGAGCAGTACTTC. This codes for CASSQGQAPYEQYF. The chain joins TRBV12-3 or TRBV12-4 to TRBJ2-7; 8 nucleotides agree with TRBD1. CDR3 length: 14 amino acids. V dropped 5 bases and J dropped 2; count of bases not matched to a gene: 5.

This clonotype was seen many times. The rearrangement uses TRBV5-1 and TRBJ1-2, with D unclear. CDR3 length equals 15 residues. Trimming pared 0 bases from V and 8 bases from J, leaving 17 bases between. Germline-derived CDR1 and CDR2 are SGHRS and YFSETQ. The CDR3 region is CASSLAGSISGGYTF. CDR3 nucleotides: TGCGCCAGCAGCTTGGCTGGCAGTATATCCGGCGGCTACACCTTC.

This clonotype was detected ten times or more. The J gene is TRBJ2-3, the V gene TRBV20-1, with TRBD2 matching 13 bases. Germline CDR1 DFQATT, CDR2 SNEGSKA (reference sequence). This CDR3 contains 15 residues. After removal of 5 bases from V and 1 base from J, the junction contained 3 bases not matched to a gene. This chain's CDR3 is CSADGTSGGTDTQYF. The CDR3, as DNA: TGCAGTGCTGATGGGACTAGCGGGGGCACAGATACGCAGTATTTT.